Shown below are 30 T cell receptor beta chains from a single sample sequenced in a study of OX40 agonist ivuxolimab in advanced cancers. Assay: immunoSEQ multiplex PCR; the TCRdb copy retains only in-frame clones and omits some. The sample lists some 82,000 clones; 85% to 95% were seen once. The source was CD4+ or CD8+ T cells sorted from blood, collected in a trial of the OX40 agonist ivuxolimab. These receptors all come from an adult with an advanced solid tumor such as melanoma, head and neck, liver or kidney cancer.

Remarks on this clone: Within the sample, other DNA sequences also encode this same CDR3. This chain uses TRBV7-9 with TRBJ2-7; no firm D call. Deletions cut 5 bases from V and 0 bases from J, with 8 bases between. The CDR3 is 13 residues long. Germline CDR1 reads SEHNR; CDR2 reads FQNEAQ (reference sequence). The CDR3 bases are TGTGCCAGCAGCCCAAGGAGCTCCTACGAGCAGTACTTC. Its protein is CASSPRSSYEQYF.

Only one count was recorded for this clone. This chain links TRBV19 with TRBJ1-1, with D tentatively TRBD1 (5 bases). This CDR3 is 14 amino acids long. Germline-derived CDR1 and CDR2 are LNHDA and SQIVND (reference sequence). Trimming removed 3 bases at V and 1 base at J, with 9 bases between. The CDR3 spells CASSIFGANTEAFF. CDR3 coding DNA: TGTGCCAGTAGTATTTTCGGGGCGAACACTGAAGCTTTCTTT.

CDR3 sequence (DNA): TGTGCCAGCAGCCGGGACGGAGCCTACGAGCAGTACTTC. It encodes CASSRDGAYEQYF. The chain recombines TRBV5-4 with TRBJ2-7; D could derive from TRBD1 or TRBD2 (5 bases each). This CDR3 contains 13 residues. Trimming removed 4 bases at V and 2 bases at J, with 10 bases between. Germline CDR1 SGHNT, CDR2 YYREEE (reference sequence).

V gene TRBV14 combines with J gene TRBJ2-3; D possibly corresponds to TRBD2 (6 bases). V was clipped by 5 bases and J by 6 bases, with 18 bases between them. The CDR3 sequence is 15 residues long. Germline CDR1 reads SGHDN; CDR2 reads FVKESK. The CDR3 sequence: CASSKGGLRLDTQYF. The CDR3 DNA reads as TGTGCCAGCAGCAAAGGAGGACTACGCCTGGATACGCAGTATTTT.

This rearrangement joins TRBV11-3 to TRBJ1-1; D is unclear. Germline-derived CDR1 and CDR2 are SGHNT and YENEEA. V gave up 1 base and J gave up 8 bases, with 11 bases separating them. This CDR3 is 13 amino acids long. The CDR3 spells CASSLARGREAFF. CDR3 DNA: TGTGCCAGCAGCTTAGCGAGAGGGAGGGAAGCTTTCTTT.

The V gene is TRBV27, the J gene TRBJ1-5; D remains ambiguous. V lost 1 base and J 4 bases, leaving 5 bases between the germline ends. Germline CDR1 MNHEY, CDR2 SMNVEV (reference sequence). This CDR3 has 13 amino acids. This chain's CDR3 is CASSLFWNQPQHF. The CDR3 coding sequence is TGTGCCAGCAGTTTATTTTGGAATCAGCCCCAGCATTTT.

The V call is TRBV19, the J call TRBJ2-3; tentatively, D is TRBD2 (6 bases). The CDR3 totals 15 residues. The V end was cut by 6 bases, the J end by 1 base, with 14 bases between. Per germline, CDR1 LNHDA and CDR2 SQIVND (reference sequence). DNA of the CDR3: TGTGCCAGTAGCCCCAGTGGGGAGGGCACAGATACGCAGTATTTT. Translating gives CASSPSGEGTDTQYF.

This rearrangement joins TRBV15 to TRBJ1-2; possibly TRBD1 for D (6 bases). The germline gives CDR1 LNHNV, CDR2 YYDKDF (reference sequence). CDR3 length: 13 amino acids. Trimming left V 4 bases short and J 2 bases short, with 8 bases between. The CDR3 region has the DNA TGTGCCACCAGCATTGACAGGAACTATGGCTACACCTTC. It is translated as CATSIDRNYGYTF.

This chain uses TRBV29-1 with TRBJ2-3, with TRBD2 matching over 13 bases. The germline gives CDR1 SQVTM, CDR2 ANQGSEA. CDR3 length: 14 amino acids. The ends lost 4 bases at V and 4 bases at J; junction bases unmatched: 2. This CDR3 is CSVVLAGGPDTQYF. CDR3 nucleotides: TGCAGCGTTGTACTAGCGGGAGGGCCAGATACGCAGTATTTT.

This chain uses TRBV10-2 with TRBJ2-7; 9 bases align to TRBD2. Germline V gene sequence: CDR1 WSHSY, CDR2 SAAADI. Trimming cost V 3 bases and J 0 bases; bases outside gene matches: 12. The CDR3 totals 18 residues. For the CDR3, the DNA is TGCGCCAGCAGTGATCCTAAGTTTCGCGGGAGGGGCTCCTACGAGCAGTACTTC. It codes for CASSDPKFRGRGSYEQYF.

The CDR3 sequence is CASSLSVSGGELFF. CDR3 sequence (DNA): TGTGCCAGCAGCCTCTCAGTGTCTGGCGGGGAGCTGTTTTTT. The chain combines TRBV25-1 with TRBJ2-2; D ambiguous. Trimming shortened V by 6 bases and J by 7 bases, and 15 bases separated the two germline ends. The CDR3 has 14 amino acids. Germline V gene data show CDR1 as MGHDK and CDR2 as SYGVNS.

This clone was seen a single time. The CDR3 loop is CASSFPDEQYF. The CDR3 DNA is TGTGCCAGCAGTTTTCCAGACGAGCAGTACTTC. V is TRBV6-5 and J is TRBJ2-7; no firm D call. The CDR3 extends over 11 amino acids. Germline CDR1 MNHEY, CDR2 SVGAGI. V shed 4 bases and J shed 5 bases, with 6 bases lying between them.

The chain couples TRBV11-3 to TRBJ1-2; TRBD1 agrees at 7 bases. Germline CDR1 is SGHNT and CDR2 is YENEEA. With V trimmed by 4 bases and J by 5 bases, 13 bases remained unmatched. This CDR3 is 16 amino acids long. The chain's CDR3 is CASSSTSPGTVYGYTF. CDR3 bases: TGTGCCAGCAGCTCAACTTCTCCCGGGACAGTTTATGGCTACACCTTC.

The V gene is TRBV19, the J gene TRBJ2-7; 10 bases fit TRBD1. Germline assignment: CDR1 LNHDA and CDR2 SQIVND (reference sequence). Trimming at V came to 6 bases and at J to 5 bases, leaving 10 bases not matched to a gene. The CDR3 contains 15 residues. The DNA of the CDR3 is TGTGCCAGTAGCGTCGAGGACAGGGGGGTCGACGAGCAGTACTTC. Amino acid sequence: CASSVEDRGVDEQYF.

The chain joins TRBV7-3 to TRBJ2-3; TRBD2 is a possible D gene (6 bases). This CDR3 is built from 13 residues. Trimming cost V 5 bases and J 1 base, with 7 bases left between them. Per germline, CDR1 SGHTA and CDR2 FQGTGA. CDR3 DNA sequence: TGTGCCAGCAGCGCTAGCGGCACAGATACGCAGTATTTT. Amino acid sequence: CASSASGTDTQYF.

This chain joins TRBV21-1 and TRBJ1-5; the table assigns TRBD1, which was not confirmed against the DNA. TRBV21-1 corresponds to a pseudogene. The CDR3 has 16 amino acids. The CDR3 coding sequence is TGTGCCAGCATCGCGGGACAGGGGGCGCAAAGTCAGCCCCAGCATTTT. Protein: CASIAGQGAQSQPQHF.

This chain links TRBV7-9 with TRBJ1-2, with D possibly TRBD1 on 6 matching bases. Germline lookup yields CDR1 SEHNR and CDR2 FQNEAQ (reference sequence). Deletions cut 5 bases from V and 3 bases from J, with 16 bases between. The CDR3 is 15 amino acids. CDR3 sequence reads: CASSPEGERDYGYTF. CDR3 sequence (DNA): TGTGCCAGCAGCCCAGAGGGGGAGCGGGACTATGGCTACACCTTC.

The V gene is TRBV4-3, the J gene TRBJ2-3, with TRBD1 matching 7 bases. The junction had 6 bases not matched to a gene; V was cut back by 4 bases and J by 2 bases. The CDR3 covers 15 residues. Germline lookup yields CDR1 LGHNA and CDR2 YSLEER. CDR3 DNA: TGCGCCAGCAGCCCTGGGACAGCTAACACAGATACGCAGTATTTT. This gives the protein CASSPGTANTDTQYF.

V is TRBV16 and J is TRBJ1-4; no reliable D call. The germline gives CDR1 KGHSY, CDR2 FQNENV. Trimming removed 0 bases from V and 8 bases from J, with 10 bases in between. This CDR3 comprises 14 residues. The CDR3 sequence: CASSQSRTDEKLFF. Written as DNA, the CDR3 is TGTGCCAGCAGCCAATCAAGGACGGACGAAAAACTGTTTTTT.

This clone was seen a single time. This sequence joins TRBV13 and TRBJ2-7; possible D gene TRBD1, 6 bases. The CDR3 has 13 residues. CDR1 and CDR2 from the germline V gene are PRHDT and FYEKMQ (reference sequence). Trimming cost V 5 bases and J 6 bases, with 14 bases left between them. CDR3: CASSPPRRGEQYF. The DNA of the CDR3 is TGTGCCAGCAGCCCCCCCCGCAGGGGCGAGCAGTACTTC.

This clone appeared a few times. The chain is built from TRBV4-2 and TRBJ1-1; D ambiguous. CDR1 is LGHNA, CDR2 YNFKEQ, per germline. Trimming cost V 4 bases and J 7 bases, with 22 bases left between them. This CDR3 spans 16 amino acids. The CDR3 nucleotides read TGTGCCAGCAGCCTTCTTGCCATGTCCAAAGACGGTGAAGCTTTCTTT. It encodes CASSLLAMSKDGEAFF.

The chain couples TRBV10-3 to TRBJ2-7, with D perhaps matching TRBD1 or TRBD2 (5 bases each). CDR3 size: 13 residues. Between the trimmed V and J ends, which lost 6 bases and 2 bases, there was a span of 11 bases. Per germline, CDR1 ENHRY and CDR2 SYGVKD. CDR3 protein: CAIRGVLAYEQYF. CDR3 in DNA: TGTGCCATCAGGGGGGTTCTTGCCTACGAGCAGTACTTC.

Note on this clone: The identical CDR3 is also encoded by other nucleotide sequences in the sample. This rearrangement joins TRBV7-9 to TRBJ2-7; D is ambiguous. Trimming stripped 5 bases from V and 3 bases from J, with 11 bases between. This CDR3 comprises 13 residues. CDR1 is SEHNR, CDR2 FQNEAQ, per germline (reference sequence). Here the CDR3 reads CASSQPAGYEQYF. For the CDR3, the DNA is TGTGCCAGCAGCCAGCCGGCCGGCTACGAGCAGTACTTC.

This chain joins TRBV14 and TRBJ2-7; 11 bases map to TRBD1. Trimming cost V 5 bases and J 2 bases; bases outside gene matches: 5. CDR3 length: 15 residues. Germline V gene data show CDR1 as SGHDN and CDR2 as FVKESK. The CDR3 bases are TGTGCCAGCAGCTTGGGACAGGGGGAAACCTACGAGCAGTACTTC. Translation gives CASSLGQGETYEQYF.

The V call is TRBV4-1, the J call TRBJ1-6; D is perhaps TRBD1 (6 bases). Germline V gene sequence: CDR1 MGHRA, CDR2 YSYEKL. This CDR3 has 15 amino acids. The germline V and J ends were trimmed by 0 bases and 7 bases, with 10 bases remaining between them. This chain's CDR3 is CASSQDRGTNSPLHF. The CDR3 DNA follows: TGCGCCAGCAGCCAAGACAGGGGAACAAATTCACCCCTCCACTTT.

V is TRBV11-3 and J is TRBJ2-7, with TRBD2 matching over 8 bases. Germline CDR1 and CDR2: SGHNT and YENEEA. V lost 1 base to trimming and J lost 4 bases; unmatched junction nucleotides: 3. The CDR3 is 14 amino acids. The CDR3 nucleotides are TGTGCCAGCAGCTTAGCGGGAGGGCCGTACGAGCAGTACTTC. Its translation: CASSLAGGPYEQYF.

This chain links TRBV11-2 with TRBJ2-7; 7 bases are a match to TRBD1. The V segment lost 5 bases and the J segment 2 bases; nucleotides outside the gene matches: 9. CDR1 SGHAT and CDR2 FQNNGV come from the germline V gene. The CDR3 covers 15 residues. CDR3 bases: TGTGCCAGCAGCGAACCGGGACAGCCCACCTACGAGCAGTACTTC. The encoded protein is CASSEPGQPTYEQYF.

The chain's CDR3 is CATSYSGSSYNEQFF. The CDR3 DNA sequence: TGTGCCACCAGCTATAGCGGGAGTTCCTACAATGAGCAGTTCTTC. The V call is TRBV15, the J call TRBJ2-1; 9 nucleotides line up with TRBD2. The germline V gene has CDR1 LNHNV and CDR2 YYDKDF (reference sequence). Trimming removed 5 bases from V and 1 base from J; junction bases left unmatched: 3. CDR3 length: 15 residues.

The chain carries TRBV19 and TRBJ1-1; D gene uncertain. V was trimmed by 1 base and J by 4 bases, leaving 10 bases between them. Germline V gene data show CDR1 as LNHDA and CDR2 as SQIVND (reference sequence). The CDR3 length is 14 residues. For the CDR3, the DNA is TGTGCCAGTAGTATAGGGGGTGAGGGCACTGAAGCTTTCTTT. Protein product: CASSIGGEGTEAFF.

In its sample, this clone was seen once. V and J are TRBV28 and TRBJ2-5; D unresolved. There are 10 residues in the CDR3. CDR1 is MDHEN and CDR2 is SYDVKM in the germline V gene. Trimming shortened V by 2 bases and J by 5 bases, and 0 bases separated the two germline ends. CDR3 coding DNA: TGTGCCAGCAGTTTAGAGACCCAGTACTTC. Translation gives CASSLETQYF.